The source of this TCR beta chain is a study of tumor-infiltrating lymphocytes in primary liver carcinoma. Turning to the study itself: The patients comprised men and women between the ages of 30 and 69 years.

A constant-region primer primed TCR beta cDNA synthesis from 500 ng of total RNA. Three nested multiplex PCR rounds of slightly modified ARM-PCR generated TCR beta libraries. Rounds one and two of PCR, each of roughly 10 cycles, were primed with TRBV1-TRBV30 forward primers and a C-beta reverse primer. One entry per CDR3 protein, called by TCRdb with MiXCR from the multiplex PCR reads. The sample records fewer than 250,000 distinct CDR3 sequences, around 60% being singletons. From germline, CDR1 is MNHNY and CDR2 SVGAGI (reference sequence). The V end was cut by 10 bases, the J end by 5 bases, with 15 bases between. The CDR3 has 14 residues. Alongside blood RNA obtained from unsorted whole blood, germline DNA was also extracted. The sample holds many counts of this clonotype.

The TCR originated in an older woman with primary liver carcinoma and hepatitis B virus infection. The sample consisted of peripheral blood. This chain joins TRBV6-6 and TRBJ1-6; D is unresolved. The CDR3: CATVVDTNNSPLHF. In DNA, the CDR3 is TGTGCCACGGTCGTAGACACCAATAATTCACCCCTCCACTTT.